The 21 T cell receptor beta chains reported below all come from one sample, sequenced in a study of blood T cell repertoires in COVID-19. Data came from immunoSEQ multiplex PCR; TCRdb stores just in-frame clones and leaves some out. The sample records a few hundred thousand clones, more than 80% being singletons. Sequencing used PBMCs or T cells enriched from blood (not recorded which). These receptors originate from a woman in her late teens or twenties in a cohort exposed to, infected with or recovered from COVID-19 (not recorded which).

The chain is built from TRBV27 and TRBJ2-7, with 7 positions matching TRBD1. Germline-derived CDR1 and CDR2 are MNHEY and SMNVEV (reference sequence). The ends lost 6 bases at V and 7 bases at J; junction bases unmatched: 9. This CDR3 comprises 13 residues. The CDR3 bases are TGTGCCAGCAGACCCGACAGGGACGGGGAGCAGTACTTC. Amino acid sequence: CASRPDRDGEQYF.

The V call is TRBV28, the J call TRBJ2-2; 7 bases are a match to TRBD2. V dropped 6 bases and J dropped 4; count of bases not matched to a gene: 5. The CDR3 runs to 14 residues. Germline V CDR1 and CDR2: MDHEN, SYDVKM. This CDR3 reads CASRIIAGTGELFF. CDR3 bases: TGTGCCAGCAGAATCATAGCGGGCACCGGGGAGCTGTTTTTT. The whole variable domain, remainder taken from reference TRBV28 and TRBJ2-2, is DVKVTQSSRYLVKRTGEKVFLECVQDMDHENMFWYRQDPGLGLRLIYFSYDVKMKEKGDIPEGYSVSREKKERFSLILESASTNQTSMYLCASRIIAGTGELFFGEGSRLTVL.

The rearrangement uses TRBV28 and TRBJ2-3; the D gene is possibly TRBD2 (6 bases). Trimming took 6 bases from V and 4 from J, leaving 8 bases between them. CDR1 is MDHEN, CDR2 SYDVKM, per germline. The CDR3 is 12 amino acids. CDR3 in amino acids: CASRGTSDTQYF. The DNA for the CDR3 is TGTGCCAGCAGGGGGACTTCAGATACGCAGTATTTT.

This chain uses TRBV25-1 with TRBJ1-4, with a possible D match to TRBD1 (5 bases). The V end was cut by 2 bases, the J end by 2 bases, with 15 bases between. CDR3 size: 17 residues. Germline V CDR1 and CDR2: MGHDK, SYGVNS. The CDR3 DNA follows: TGTGCCAGCAGTGAAGCCTGGGGGAGGGCGACTAATGAAAAACTGTTTTTT. Translation gives CASSEAWGRATNEKLFF. Combining the CDR3 with reference TRBV25-1 and TRBJ1-4 gives the whole variable domain EADIYQTPRYLVIGTGKKITLECSQTMGHDKMYWYQQDPGMELHLIHYSYGVNSTEKGDLSSESTVSRIRTEHFPLTLESARPSHTSQYLCASSEAWGRATNEKLFFGSGTQLSVL.

The gene calls are TRBV27 and TRBJ1-1, with D possibly matching TRBD1 (5 bases). The CDR3 contains 17 residues. V lost 0 bases to trimming and J lost 4 bases, with 18 bases between them. Germline lookup yields CDR1 MNHEY and CDR2 SMNVEV (reference sequence). CDR3 protein: CASSLSPGWGLGTEAFF. CDR3 nucleotides: TGTGCCAGCAGTTTATCCCCAGGGTGGGGCTTGGGCACTGAAGCTTTCTTT.

J is TRBJ1-5 and V is TRBV12-3 or TRBV12-4, with D unclear. V was cut by 3 bases and J by 3 bases, with 6 bases left in between. This CDR3 comprises 13 residues. Here the CDR3 reads CASSFLDNQPQHF. The CDR3 nucleotides are TGTGCCAGCAGTTTCCTAGACAATCAGCCCCAGCATTTT.

The rearrangement links TRBV13 to TRBJ2-1, with 10 bases matching TRBD1. Germline CDR1 and CDR2: PRHDT and FYEKMQ (reference sequence). The CDR3 extends over 15 amino acids. V was pared by 5 bases and J by 6 bases, with 7 bases of the junction left unmatched. The chain's CDR3 is CASSSRDRGRNEQFF. DNA for the CDR3: TGTGCCAGCAGCAGCCGGGACAGGGGACGCAATGAGCAGTTCTTC. Looking up the rest from reference TRBV13 and TRBJ2-1 gives the full variable domain: AAGVIQSPRHLIKEKRETATLKCYPIPRHDTVYWYQQGPGQDPQFLISFYEKMQSDKGSIPDRFSAQQFSDYHSELNMSSLELGDSALYFCASSSRDRGRNEQFFGPGTRLTVL.

The chain recombines TRBV28 with TRBJ1-2; D call uncertain. V dropped 3 bases and J dropped 8 bases, with 10 bases sitting between them. Looked up from germline, CDR1 is MDHEN and CDR2 is SYDVKM. This CDR3 has 12 residues. The CDR3 loop reads CASSFPSEGYTF. As DNA, the CDR3 is TGTGCCAGCAGTTTTCCCTCTGAGGGCTACACCTTC.

The chain carries TRBV24-1 and TRBJ1-1; D might be TRBD1 (6 bases). CDR1 is KGHDR, CDR2 SFDVKD, per germline. Trimming shortened V by 4 bases and J by 1 base, and 6 bases separated the two germline ends. The CDR3 runs to 13 residues. The CDR3 sequence is CATSDRGNTEAFF. The DNA for the CDR3 is TGTGCCACCAGTGACAGGGGGAACACTGAAGCTTTCTTT.

The chain has TRBV19 and TRBJ2-5, with TRBD2 matching over 13 bases. V lost 3 bases, J lost 4 bases, and 11 bases stayed unmatched. From germline, CDR1 is LNHDA and CDR2 SQIVND (reference sequence). The CDR3 is 18 amino acids. The CDR3 DNA reads TGTGCCAGTAGTATTCAACTAGCGGGGGGGCCCGGCGCAGAGACCCAGTACTTC. Translation gives CASSIQLAGGPGAETQYF.

This chain uses TRBV5-6 with TRBJ2-2; TRBD1 might be the D (5 bases). The germline V gene has CDR1 SGHDT and CDR2 YYEEEE. Between the trimmed V and J ends, which lost 0 bases and 3 bases, there was a span of 12 bases. The CDR3 runs to 16 residues. In DNA, the CDR3 is TGTGCCAGCAGCTTGGACAGGAGCTTGGACACCGGGGAGCTGTTTTTT. It is translated as CASSLDRSLDTGELFF.

The chain uses TRBV30 and TRBJ2-3; weak D call: TRBD2 (6 bases). CDR1 and CDR2 from the germline V gene are GTSNPN and SVGIG (reference sequence). The CDR3 has 15 amino acids. Trimming cost V 0 bases and J 2 bases, with 12 bases left between them. The CDR3 loop is CAWSVVAELTDTQYF. In DNA form, the CDR3 reads TGTGCCTGGAGTGTAGTAGCGGAGCTCACAGATACGCAGTATTTT.

The rearrangement links TRBV6-5 to TRBJ1-5; TRBD1 aligns across 9 bases. The length of the CDR3 is 14 residues. Trimming at V came to 2 bases and at J to 9 bases, leaving 5 bases not matched to a gene. Germline CDR1 and CDR2: MNHEY and SVGAGI. CDR3: CASSYGDRVGPQHF. Here the CDR3 DNA reads TGTGCCAGCAGTTACGGGGACAGGGTGGGGCCCCAGCATTTT.

The rearrangement links TRBV7-2 to TRBJ1-4; 8 bases map to TRBD1. The germline V gene encodes CDR1 SGHTA and CDR2 FQGNSA. The CDR3 consists of 14 residues. The V and J ends lost 4 bases and 8 bases, in that order; junction bases with no gene match: 6. The CDR3 loop is CASSSQGAGEKLFF. CDR3 nucleotide sequence: TGTGCCAGCAGCTCGCAGGGGGCTGGGGAAAAACTGTTTTTT.

The chain has TRBV6-5 and TRBJ2-7; tentative D call: TRBD2 (6 bases). CDR3 length: 14 amino acids. The V gene's germline CDR1 is MNHEY and CDR2 SVGAGI. Trimming cost V 2 bases and J 4 bases, with 12 bases left between them. The chain's CDR3 is CASSYGGSGYEQYF. The CDR3 nucleotides are TGTGCCAGCAGTTACGGGGGGAGCGGTTACGAGCAGTACTTC.

The chain employs TRBV5-1 and TRBJ2-7; 8 bases line up with TRBD1. This CDR3 contains 15 residues. The V and J ends lost 4 bases and 3 bases, in that order; junction bases with no gene match: 9. The germline CDR1 and CDR2 sequences are SGHRS and YFSETQ. CDR3 amino acids: CASSRRQGLNYEQYF. CDR3 coding DNA: TGCGCCAGCAGCCGACGACAGGGGTTAAACTACGAGCAGTACTTC.

This clone has a single count. CDR3 residues: CASSPRFTGELFF. In nucleotides, the CDR3 is TGTGCCAGCAGCCCGAGGTTTACCGGGGAGCTGTTTTTT. The chain couples TRBV9 to TRBJ2-2; D is undetermined. There are 13 residues in the CDR3. Germline CDR1 reads SGDLS; CDR2 reads YYNGEE. V lost 4 bases, J lost 5 bases, and 9 bases lay in between.

This chain uses TRBV6-5 with TRBJ1-4; TRBD1 matches at 7 bases. This CDR3 spans 15 amino acids. CDR1 is MNHEY, CDR2 SVGAGI, per germline. V shed 2 bases and J 3 bases; nucleotides not matched to a gene: 3. CDR3 residues: CASSYRGTANEKLFF. The CDR3 DNA is TGTGCCAGCAGTTACAGAGGGACAGCTAATGAAAAACTGTTTTTT.

The chain carries TRBV13 and TRBJ2-1; 14 bases line up with TRBD2. Germline CDR1 is PRHDT and CDR2 is FYEKMQ (reference sequence). This CDR3 contains 15 residues. Trimming took 4 bases from V and 9 from J; bases not matched to a gene: 5. The CDR3 protein is CASSSGTSGSGEQFF. The CDR3 nucleotides are TGTGCCAGCAGCTCCGGGACTAGCGGGAGTGGTGAGCAGTTCTTC.

This clone was detected a few times. The chain links TRBV2 to TRBJ2-5, with D perhaps matching TRBD2 (6 bases). Germline loops: CDR1 SNHLY, CDR2 FYNNEI. This CDR3 region has 14 residues. V lost 2 bases to trimming and J lost 9 bases, with 16 bases between them. For the CDR3, the DNA is TGTGCCAGCAGTGAACCGGGCGGGGTGGGCCCCCAGTACTTC. Protein sequence: CASSEPGGVGPQYF.

As DNA, the CDR3 is TGTGCCAGCTCACCACCTGGACAGTTCATGAACACTGAAGCTTTCTTT. This codes for CASSPPGQFMNTEAFF. The chain combines TRBV18 with TRBJ1-1, with a weak D call TRBD1 (6 bases). The germline V and J ends were trimmed by 0 bases and 0 bases, with 11 bases remaining between them. This CDR3 is 16 amino acids long. Germline V gene lookup returns CDR1 KGHSH and CDR2 LQKENI.